A selection of T cell receptor beta chains follows, all from one sample in a study of blood T cell repertoires in COVID-19. Produced via immunoSEQ multiplex PCR; TCRdb's table is partial and in-frame only. The sample shows about 150,000 clones, around nine tenths of them seen only once. Material: peripheral blood. These receptors came from a man aged 55 to 69 with active or convalescent COVID-19. The CDR3 runs from the conserved cysteine through the conserved F or W. Each record gives: J gene, D gene, clone size, V gene, CDR3 protein, CDR3 DNA. The D gene is left open where the match is weak. Clone size, where shown, is once, few, many, or a class for clones that have expanded.

>TRBJ1-2|TRBD1|-|TRBV7-2
CASSEQTGTGIYGYTF
TGTGCCAGCAGCGAGCAGACGGGGACAGGGATATATGGCTACACCTTC
>TRBJ1-5|-|-|TRBV19
CASSIVEHYSNQPQHF
TGTGCCAGTAGTATAGTCGAACACTATAGCAATCAGCCCCAGCATTTT
>TRBJ2-1|-|-|TRBV9
CASSARTDSYNEQFF
TGTGCCAGCAGCGCCAGGACTGACTCTTACAATGAGCAGTTCTTC
>TRBJ2-5|TRBD2|-|TRBV13
CASSPGMWTSGPGTQYF
TGTGCCAGCAGCCCGGGAATGTGGACTAGCGGTCCGGGGACCCAGTACTTC
>TRBJ1-2|TRBD1|-|TRBV4-3
CASSQAIPGQGSGYTF
TGCGCCAGCAGCCAAGCTATACCGGGACAGGGGTCTGGCTACACCTTC
>TRBJ2-4|-|-|TRBV3-1/TRBV3-2
CASSQRCRVTRAKNIQYF
TGTGCCAGCAGCCAACGTTGCAGGGTTACGAGGGCCAAAAACATTCAGTACTTC
>TRBJ1-1|-|-|TRBV11-2
CASSLRTEAFF
TGTGCCAGCAGCTTACGGACTGAAGCTTTCTTT
>TRBJ2-7|-|-|TRBV27
CASRAAQAYEQYF
TGTGCCAGCAGAGCAGCACAGGCCTACGAGCAGTACTTC
>TRBJ2-3|TRBD1|-|TRBV5-4
CASSLPGQGADTQYF
TGTGCCAGCAGCCTTCCCGGACAGGGAGCAGATACGCAGTATTTT
>TRBJ2-7|-|-|TRBV5-6
CASSLLTGYEQYF
TGTGCCAGCAGCCTATTAACGGGGTACGAGCAGTACTTC
>TRBJ1-2|-|-|TRBV28
CASSFGQIYGYTF
TGTGCCAGCAGTTTCGGACAGATTTATGGCTACACCTTC
>TRBJ2-7|-|-|TRBV28
CASSTPGQLASYEQYF
TGTGCCAGCAGTACCCCCGGACAGTTGGCATCCTACGAGCAGTACTTC
>TRBJ1-1|TRBD1|-|TRBV27
CASSLLAGGMNTEAFF
TGTGCCAGCAGTTTACTGGCAGGGGGCATGAACACTGAAGCTTTCTTT
>TRBJ1-2|-|-|TRBV5-1
CASSLTGLYGYTF
TGCGCCAGCAGCTTAACAGGGTTGTATGGCTACACCTTC
>TRBJ1-6|-|-|TRBV6-5
CASSGSSYNSPLHF
TGTGCCAGCTCTGGGAGCTCCTATAATTCACCCCTCCACTTT
>TRBJ2-6|-|-|TRBV28
CASSDPRVGANVLTF
TGTGCCAGCAGCGACCCCAGGGTAGGGGCCAACGTCCTGACTTTC
>TRBJ2-4|-|-|TRBV6-6
CATQSLAKNIQYF
TGTGCCACACAATCTTTAGCCAAAAACATTCAGTACTTC
>TRBJ2-6|-|once|TRBV28
CASSFTLWATGANVLTF
TGTGCCAGCAGTTTCACTCTCTGGGCTACTGGGGCCAACGTCCTGACTTTC
>TRBJ2-2|-|-|TRBV10-3
CAISERQGRTGELFF
TGTGCCATCAGTGAGAGGCAGGGTAGGACCGGGGAGCTGTTTTTT
>TRBJ1-2|TRBD1|-|TRBV28
CASIIGQGAGGYTF
TGTGCCAGCATAATCGGACAGGGGGCGGGTGGCTACACCTTC
>TRBJ2-4|-|-|TRBV6-5
CASSFGGDIQYF
TGTGCCAGTAGTTTCGGAGGAGACATTCAGTACTTC
>TRBJ2-1|-|-|TRBV7-7
CASSLDGTPGREQFF
TGTGCTAGCAGCTTAGATGGGACACCCGGGCGAGAGCAGTTCTTC
>TRBJ1-1|-|-|TRBV7-2
CASSPGRGPNTEAFF
TGTGCCAGCAGCCCCGGCAGGGGCCCGAACACTGAAGCTTTCTTT
>TRBJ1-1|-|-|TRBV5-8
CASSLGRVNTEAFF
TGTGCCAGCAGCTTGGGACGGGTGAACACTGAAGCTTTCTTT
>TRBJ2-5|TRBD2|-|TRBV7-2
CTSSPVVPSGGLDQYF
TGTACCAGCAGCCCAGTGGTACCTAGCGGGGGGCTGGACCAGTACTTC
>TRBJ1-1|-|-|TRBV28
CASSLSMGGSKAFF
TGTGCCAGCAGTTTATCTATGGGGGGGTCAAAAGCTTTCTTT